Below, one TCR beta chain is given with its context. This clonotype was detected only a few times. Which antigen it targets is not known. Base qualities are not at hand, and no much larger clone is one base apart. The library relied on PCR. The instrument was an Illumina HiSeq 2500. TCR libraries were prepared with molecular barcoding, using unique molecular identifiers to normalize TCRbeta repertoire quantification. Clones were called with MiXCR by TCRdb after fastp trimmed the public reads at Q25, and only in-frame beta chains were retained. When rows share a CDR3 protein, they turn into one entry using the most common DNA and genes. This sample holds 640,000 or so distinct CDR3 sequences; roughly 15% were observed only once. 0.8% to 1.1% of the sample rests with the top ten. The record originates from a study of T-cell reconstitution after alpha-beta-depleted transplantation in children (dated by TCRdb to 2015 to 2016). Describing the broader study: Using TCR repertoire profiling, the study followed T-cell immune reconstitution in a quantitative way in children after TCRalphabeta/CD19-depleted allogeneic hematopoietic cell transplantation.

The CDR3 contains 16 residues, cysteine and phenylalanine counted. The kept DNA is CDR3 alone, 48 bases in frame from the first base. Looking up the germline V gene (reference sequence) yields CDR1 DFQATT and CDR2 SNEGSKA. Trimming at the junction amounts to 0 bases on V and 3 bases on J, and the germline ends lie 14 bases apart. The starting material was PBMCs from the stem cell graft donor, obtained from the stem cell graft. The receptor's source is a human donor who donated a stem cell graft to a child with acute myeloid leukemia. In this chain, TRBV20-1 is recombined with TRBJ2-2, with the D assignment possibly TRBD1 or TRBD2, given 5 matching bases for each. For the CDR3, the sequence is CSARDPGRSYTGELFF. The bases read TGCAGTGCTAGAGACCCGGGGCGGTCGTACACCGGGGAGCTGTTTTTT.